This T cell receptor beta chain was sequenced during a study of molecular identifiers for immune sequencing clone quantification. Overall study results and limits: Whereas clones above 20 RNA copies held under 1% of naive-cell molecules, they held over 99% of effector molecules. For highly expanded clones, sizes could be underestimated when identical TCR molecules share a barcode.

Using a CD8+CD4-CCR7+CD45RA+ phenotype, naive CD8 T cells were sorted. Germline CDR1 and CDR2: SNHLY and FYNNEI. V gave up 4 bases and J gave up 0 bases, with 10 bases separating them. This CDR3 is 14 amino acids long. As to this clonotype: Its antigen remains unidentified.

The authors built bulk TCR libraries by previously described methods with listed TCR primers. MiXCR, run by TCRdb on the PCR reads, gives a single entry per CDR3 protein. The sample shows a few hundred thousand distinct CDR3 sequences, roughly a quarter of them seen only once. The chain employs TRBV2 and TRBJ2-7; D not resolved. The sequence came from a human donor in good health. Some libraries in this study had Jurkat cell RNA spiked in. The sequenced sample consisted of naive CD8+ T cells from blood, with Jurkat cell RNA spiked in. Regarding subset: FACS-sorted CD8+CD4-CCR7+CD45RA+ naive T cells. The CDR3 region has the DNA TGTGCCAGCAGTGTAGCAAAACTCTCCTACGAGCAGTACTTC. Amino acids: CASSVAKLSYEQYF.